Listed here are 22 T cell receptor beta chains from one sample, sequenced in a study of cytomegalovirus exposure and HLA in healthy donors. PCR employed 60 Vbeta and 13 Jbeta primers. Repertoires were generated with immunoSEQ multiplex PCR, while TCRdb's copy carries only in-frame clones and drops some. The repertoire consists of about 170,000 clones, with roughly 79% occurring once and the leading ten covering approximately 2.1%. The source material was PBMCs. All receptors come from a woman in her 30s in good health and CMV-seropositive.

The chain uses TRBV5-4 and TRBJ1-5, with D perhaps matching TRBD1 (6 bases). V was clipped by 0 bases and J by 6 bases, with 13 bases between them. The CDR3 runs to 15 residues. CDR1 and CDR2 (germline): SGHNT, YYREEE (reference sequence). In DNA form, the CDR3 reads TGTGCCAGCAGCTTGGGAGGAGGACAGCCTCAGCCCCAGCATTTT. Encoded protein: CASSLGGGQPQPQHF.

The chain links TRBV4-3 to TRBJ2-1, with D tentatively TRBD2 (5 bases). Germline V gene lookup returns CDR1 LGHNA and CDR2 YSLEER. This CDR3 has 15 amino acids. V lost 2 bases and J lost 0, with 8 bases in between. CDR3 DNA: TGCGCCAGCAGCCAAAGCGGTAGCTCCTACAATGAGCAGTTCTTC. It encodes CASSQSGSSYNEQFF.

The chain employs TRBV18 and TRBJ1-3, with D possibly TRBD1 on 6 matching bases. The CDR3 loop spans 18 amino acids. Germline V gene lookup returns CDR1 KGHSH and CDR2 LQKENI. Between the trimmed V and J ends, which lost 4 bases and 0 bases, there was a span of 19 bases. In DNA, the CDR3 is TGTGCCAGCTCACGAAGGGGGTCCGAGCTCCTCTCTGGAAACACCATATATTTT. This codes for CASSRRGSELLSGNTIYF.

This clone was detected once. The J gene is TRBJ1-6, the V gene TRBV7-6; D gene ambiguous. The CDR3 sequence is 16 residues long. The germline V gene encodes CDR1 SGHVS and CDR2 FNYEAQ. V dropped 1 base and J dropped 0 bases, with 7 bases sitting between them. The CDR3 spells CASSLEPSSYNSPLHF. The CDR3, as DNA: TGTGCCAGCAGCTTAGAGCCGAGCTCCTATAATTCACCCCTCCACTTT. Full variable domain (outside the CDR3, taken from reference TRBV7-6 and TRBJ1-6): GAGVSQSPRYKVTKRGQDVALRCDPISGHVSLYWYRQALGQGPEFLTYFNYEAQQDKSGLPNDRFSAERPEGSISTLTIQRTEQRDSAMYRCASSLEPSSYNSPLHFGNGTRLTVT.

The genes are TRBV2 and TRBJ1-4; no clear D. Looked up from germline, CDR1 is SNHLY and CDR2 is FYNNEI. V lost 7 bases, J lost 10 bases, and 10 bases lay in between. The CDR3 is made up of 11 amino acids. This CDR3 is CASTLYGKLFF. The CDR3 DNA follows: TGTGCCAGCACCCTGTACGGAAAACTGTTTTTT.

This clone appeared once. V usage is TRBV28 and J usage is TRBJ1-2; a possible D gene is TRBD1 (6 bases). CDR3 size: 16 residues. Germline V gene lookup returns CDR1 MDHEN and CDR2 SYDVKM. V lost 7 bases and J lost 1, with 19 bases in between. CDR3 DNA: TGTGCCAGCAACCGCTTAGTGCTCAGGGGTAACTATGGCTACACCTTC. This sequence encodes CASNRLVLRGNYGYTF.

The V call is TRBV5-4, the J call TRBJ2-2; D might be TRBD1 (6 bases). Germline V gene data show CDR1 as SGHNT and CDR2 as YYREEE (reference sequence). Trimming removed 6 bases from V and 6 bases from J, with 12 bases in between. The CDR3 runs to 13 residues. The CDR3 spells CASTLGGSGELFF. As DNA, the CDR3 is TGTGCCAGCACCCTAGGGGGATCCGGGGAGCTGTTTTTT.

This clone was observed a handful of times. V is TRBV5-4 and J is TRBJ2-7; 9 bases match TRBD1. Trimming cost V 0 bases and J 3 bases; bases outside gene matches: 4. Germline CDR1 is SGHNT and CDR2 is YYREEE (reference sequence). This CDR3 comprises 15 residues. The CDR3 DNA reads TGTGCCAGCAGCTTGGGGGGACAGGGAGGCTACGAGCAGTACTTC. Translation gives CASSLGGQGGYEQYF.

The chain recombines TRBV5-1 with TRBJ1-1; D gene uncertain. CDR1 and CDR2 (germline): SGHRS, YFSETQ. This CDR3 is 14 amino acids long. V lost 4 bases and J 1 base, leaving 11 bases between the germline ends. The CDR3 DNA follows: TGCGCCAGCAGCCTTTCAGTCAGGAACACTGAAGCTTTCTTT. Its translation: CASSLSVRNTEAFF.

This clone was seen once. This chain connects TRBV6-1 to TRBJ1-1; D call uncertain. The CDR3 loop spans 14 amino acids. The V gene lost 4 bases and the J gene lost 5 bases, with 14 bases spanning the gap. Germline CDR1 MNHNS, CDR2 SASEGT. The CDR3 DNA sequence: TGTGCCAGCAGTGTTTCCGGTTGGTGGACTGAAGCTTTCTTT. It codes for CASSVSGWWTEAFF.

The genes are TRBV28 and TRBJ1-2; 7 bases match TRBD1. Germline trimming cut 7 bases from V and 4 bases from J; bases unmatched to any gene: 9. This CDR3 is 14 amino acids long. CDR1 is MDHEN and CDR2 is SYDVKM in the germline V gene. The CDR3 sequence: CASIRGGRRYGYTF. The CDR3 DNA reads as TGTGCCAGCATCCGAGGGGGCAGACGCTATGGCTACACCTTC.

This clone was picked up one time. The chain joins TRBV19 to TRBJ2-5; 7 nucleotides line up with TRBD1. Unmatched junction bases numbered 10, after V lost 4 bases and J lost 2 bases. CDR3 size: 16 residues. From germline, CDR1 is LNHDA and CDR2 SQIVND (reference sequence). This CDR3 reads CASSTRTGLSQETQYF. DNA of the CDR3: TGTGCCAGTAGTACCCGGACAGGCCTATCGCAAGAGACCCAGTACTTC.

In its sample, this clone was seen a few times. The chain is built from TRBV28 and TRBJ2-7, with TRBD2 matching over 9 bases. The CDR3 has 14 residues. Per germline, CDR1 MDHEN and CDR2 SYDVKM. The V segment lost 2 bases and the J segment 6 bases; nucleotides outside the gene matches: 5. Written as DNA, the CDR3 is TGTGCCAGCAGTTTACTAGCGGGGAAGGGCGAGCAGTACTTC. This codes for CASSLLAGKGEQYF.

The chain combines TRBV19 with TRBJ2-7, with D unresolved. Germline CDR1 and CDR2: LNHDA and SQIVND (reference sequence). The germline V and J ends were trimmed by 4 bases and 4 bases, with 5 bases remaining between them. CDR3 length equals 11 residues. CDR3 DNA sequence: TGTGCCAGTAGTAGTTATTACGAGCAGTACTTC. It translates to CASSSYYEQYF.

The chain carries TRBV7-9 and TRBJ2-1, with a tentative D call TRBD1 (6 bases). Germline V CDR1 and CDR2: SEHNR, FQNEAQ (reference sequence). This CDR3 comprises 15 residues. Trimming removed 4 bases from V and 6 bases from J, with 16 bases in between. CDR3 bases: TGTGCCAGCAGCTCCCTGGGAACAGGGATCAATGAGCAGTTCTTC. The encoded protein is CASSSLGTGINEQFF.

This chain joins TRBV25-1 and TRBJ1-6; 8 nucleotides align to TRBD1. V lost 5 bases and J lost 7; bases outside the gene matches: 7. CDR3 size: 15 residues. The germline V gene has CDR1 MGHDK and CDR2 SYGVNS. CDR3 loop: CASSSPGQVNSPLHF. For the CDR3, the DNA is TGTGCCAGCAGTTCTCCGGGACAGGTGAATTCACCCCTCCACTTT.

J is TRBJ2-3 and V is TRBV4-3; the D is unclear. CDR3 size: 14 residues. Germline-derived CDR1 and CDR2 are LGHNA and YSLEER. V was clipped by 4 bases and J by 2 bases, with 10 bases between them. The CDR3 DNA is TGCGCCAGCAGCCTCCAAGACACCACAGATACGCAGTATTTT. Amino acid sequence: CASSLQDTTDTQYF.

This chain links TRBV4-3 with TRBJ1-3, with 7 bases aligning to TRBD1. In germline, CDR1 is LGHNA, CDR2 YSLEER. This CDR3 spans 20 amino acids. J lost 0 bases, V lost 0 bases, and 14 bases had no gene match. CDR3 in DNA: TGCGCCAGCAGCCAAGAGTTACTTAGACAGGGTCCCTCCTCTGGAAACACCATATATTTT. Translated, it gives CASSQELLRQGPSSGNTIYF.

The chain has TRBV15 and TRBJ2-5, with TRBD1 matching 7 bases. TRBJ2-7 matches the DNA end more closely, so the J call is doubtful. The CDR3 has 15 amino acids. Germline-derived CDR1 and CDR2 are LNHNV and YYDKDF (reference sequence). CDR3 residues: CATSRAGTGVHEQYF. In DNA form, the CDR3 reads TGTGCCACCAGCAGAGCCGGAACAGGGGTCCACGAGCAGTACTTC.

This sequence joins TRBV29-1 and TRBJ1-2; no clear D gene. The CDR3 extends over 12 amino acids. In germline, CDR1 is SQVTM, CDR2 ANQGSEA. V shed 4 bases and J shed 4 bases, with 10 bases lying between them. CDR3 loop: CSVGSISYGYTF. CDR3 in DNA: TGCAGCGTTGGGAGCATCTCCTATGGCTACACCTTC.

J is TRBJ1-5 and V is TRBV5-8; D remains ambiguous. V was trimmed by 4 bases and J by 0 bases, leaving 20 bases between them. The CDR3 runs to 18 residues. CDR1 is SGHTS, CDR2 YDEGEE, per germline. The CDR3 region is CASSTKGRGINSNQPQHF. In DNA, the CDR3 is TGTGCCAGCAGCACAAAGGGCCGGGGAATTAATAGCAATCAGCCCCAGCATTTT. The full variable domain, completed using reference TRBV5-8 and TRBJ1-5, is EAGVTQSPTHLIKTRGQQATLRCSPISGHTSVYWYQQALGLGLQFLLWYDEGEERNRGNFPPRFSGRQFPNYSSELNVNALELEDSALYLCASSTKGRGINSNQPQHFGDGTRLSIL.

In this sample, this clone turned up a few times. The chain is built from TRBV6-1 and TRBJ1-3; 7 bases agree with TRBD1. CDR3 length: 15 residues. The germline V gene encodes CDR1 MNHNS and CDR2 SASEGT. The trim removed 0 bases at V and 5 bases at J, leaving 4 bases unmatched. CDR3 amino acids: CASSEARQGRNTIYF. The CDR3 nucleotides are TGTGCCAGCAGTGAAGCGCGACAGGGTCGAAACACCATATATTTT.